The present TCR beta chain was sequenced within a study of blood T cell repertoires in COVID-19. The overall study: Spain, Italy and the United States supplied samples that represented acute and convalescent COVID-19. T cells, B-cell-depleted T cells, or PBMCs provided the cDNA or gDNA that served as material.

CDR3 size: 19 residues. V was clipped by 7 bases and J by 0 bases, with 25 bases between them. Germline loops: CDR1 LNHDA, CDR2 SQIVND (reference sequence). The authors' processing: Counts of nucleated cells, estimated from reference gene primer amplification, were obtained. Only in-frame clones appear in the TCRdb table, and some are missing; sequencing was by immunoSEQ multiplex PCR. The V and J calls and clone size were taken over from that table, and D and trimming were inferred from the DNA. The sample has about 60,000 clones; about nine tenths are singletons. The rearrangement joins TRBV19 to TRBJ1-5; TRBD1 might be the D (6 bases). The receptor was derived from a human donor in a cohort sampled during active COVID-19. The specimen sequenced was peripheral blood. The DNA for the CDR3 is TGTGCCAGTACCCCCGGGGAGGGGGGGGCAACTTATAGCAATCAGCCCCAGCATTTT. This translates into CASTPGEGGATYSNQPQHF.